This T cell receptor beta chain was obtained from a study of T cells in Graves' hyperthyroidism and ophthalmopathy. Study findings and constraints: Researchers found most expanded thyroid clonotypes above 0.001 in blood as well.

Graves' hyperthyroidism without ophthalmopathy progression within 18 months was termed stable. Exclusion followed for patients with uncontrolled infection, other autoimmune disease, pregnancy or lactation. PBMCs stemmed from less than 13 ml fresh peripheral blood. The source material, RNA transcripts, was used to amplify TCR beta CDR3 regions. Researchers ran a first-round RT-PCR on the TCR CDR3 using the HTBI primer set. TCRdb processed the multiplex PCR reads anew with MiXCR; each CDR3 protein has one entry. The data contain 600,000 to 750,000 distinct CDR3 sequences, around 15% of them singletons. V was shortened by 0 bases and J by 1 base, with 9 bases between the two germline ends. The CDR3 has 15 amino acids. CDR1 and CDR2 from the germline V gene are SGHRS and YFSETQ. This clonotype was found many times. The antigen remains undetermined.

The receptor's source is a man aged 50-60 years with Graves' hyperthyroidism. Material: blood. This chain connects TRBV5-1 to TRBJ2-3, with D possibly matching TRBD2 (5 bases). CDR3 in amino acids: CASSLAGEGTDTQYF. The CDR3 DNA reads TGCGCCAGCAGCTTGGCCGGGGAAGGCACAGATACGCAGTATTTT.